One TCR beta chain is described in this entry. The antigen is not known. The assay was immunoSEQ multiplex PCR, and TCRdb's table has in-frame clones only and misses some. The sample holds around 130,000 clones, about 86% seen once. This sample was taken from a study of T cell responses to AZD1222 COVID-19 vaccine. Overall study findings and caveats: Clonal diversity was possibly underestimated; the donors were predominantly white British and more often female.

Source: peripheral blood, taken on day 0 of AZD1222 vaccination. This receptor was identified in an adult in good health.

CDR3 protein: CATSDEAGGRNEQFF. The CDR3, as DNA: TGTGCCACCAGTGATGAAGCGGGAGGGCGCAATGAGCAGTTCTTC. The genes are TRBV24-1 and TRBJ2-1; 10 bases match TRBD2. From germline, CDR1 is KGHDR and CDR2 SFDVKD. J was trimmed by 6 bases and V by 3 bases; bases with no gene match: 4. The CDR3 sequence is 15 residues long.